Described below is a single T cell receptor beta chain sequence and its context. Its antigen is as yet unknown. These data belong to a study of CD8+ T cells in alopecia areata. Study observations and caveats: While tofacitinib was given, many expanded lesional clones persisted in scalp and blood. Normal-skin resident alphabeta T cells also appear among scalp sample sequences.

Deletions cut 6 bases from V and 6 bases from J, with 18 bases between. CDR3 length: 15 residues. The germline V gene has CDR1 MNHEY and CDR2 SVGAGI. Treatment here: oral pan-JAK inhibitor, 5-10 mg twice daily. Following RNA extraction, reverse transcription yielded cDNA that acted as the sequencing template. Only in-frame clones appear in the TCRdb table, and some are missing; sequencing was by immunoSEQ multiplex PCR. This sample has 75,000 to 80,000 clones, with 66% found just once. V gene TRBV6-5 combines with J gene TRBJ2-1; D is possibly TRBD1 or TRBD2 (6 bases each). Sample: CD8+ T cells sorted from blood, taken at week 24, from a patient treated with tofacitinib. The TCR originated in a human donor with alopecia areata. The CDR3 DNA is TGTGCCAGCAGCCCCCAGAGGGGGGACGGCAATGAGCAGTTCTTC. Protein product: CASSPQRGDGNEQFF.